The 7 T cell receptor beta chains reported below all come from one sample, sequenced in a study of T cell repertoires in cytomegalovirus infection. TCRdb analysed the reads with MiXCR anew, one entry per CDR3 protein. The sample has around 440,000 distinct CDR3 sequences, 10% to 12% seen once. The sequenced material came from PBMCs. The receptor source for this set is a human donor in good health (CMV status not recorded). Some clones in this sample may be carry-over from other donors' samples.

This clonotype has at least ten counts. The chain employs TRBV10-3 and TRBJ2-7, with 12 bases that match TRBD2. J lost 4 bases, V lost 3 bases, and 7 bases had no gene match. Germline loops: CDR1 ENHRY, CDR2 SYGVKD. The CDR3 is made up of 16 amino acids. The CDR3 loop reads CAISDPGLAGRYEQYF. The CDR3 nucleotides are TGTGCCATCAGTGACCCCGGACTAGCGGGAAGATACGAGCAGTACTTC.

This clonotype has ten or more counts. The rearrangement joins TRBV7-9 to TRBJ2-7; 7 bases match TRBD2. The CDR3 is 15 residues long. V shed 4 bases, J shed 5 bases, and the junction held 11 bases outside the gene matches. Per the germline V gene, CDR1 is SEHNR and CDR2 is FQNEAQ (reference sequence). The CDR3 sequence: CASSWTRFKADEQYF. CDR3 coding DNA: TGTGCCAGCAGCTGGACTAGATTCAAGGCGGACGAGCAGTACTTC.

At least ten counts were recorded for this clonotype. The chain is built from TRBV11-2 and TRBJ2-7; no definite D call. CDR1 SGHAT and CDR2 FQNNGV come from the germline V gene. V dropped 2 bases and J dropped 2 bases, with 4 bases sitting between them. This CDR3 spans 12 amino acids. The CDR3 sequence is CASSLLAYEQYF. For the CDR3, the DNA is TGTGCCAGCAGCTTACTAGCCTACGAGCAGTACTTC.

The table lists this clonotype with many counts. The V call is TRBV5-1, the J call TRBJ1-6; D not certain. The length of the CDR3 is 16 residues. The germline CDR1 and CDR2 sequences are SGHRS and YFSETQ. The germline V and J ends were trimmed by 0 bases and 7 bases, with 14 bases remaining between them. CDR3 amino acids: CASSLATYPRNSPLHF. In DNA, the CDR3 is TGCGCCAGCAGCTTGGCCACCTACCCGAGGAATTCACCCCTCCACTTT.

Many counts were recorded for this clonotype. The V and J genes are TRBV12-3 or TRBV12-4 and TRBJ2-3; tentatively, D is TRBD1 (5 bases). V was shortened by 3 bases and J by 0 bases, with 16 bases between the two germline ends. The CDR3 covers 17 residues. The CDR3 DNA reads TGTGCCAGCAGTTTTAGGGGATTAGGGAATAGCACAGATACGCAGTATTTT. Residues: CASSFRGLGNSTDTQYF.

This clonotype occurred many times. CDR3 bases: TGTGCCAGCAGCTTATGGGCCGGAGATACGCAGTATTTT. It specifies CASSLWAGDTQYF. The chain couples TRBV11-2 to TRBJ2-3; D is unresolved. The V end lost 2 bases, the J end lost 5 bases, and 8 bases lay between the germline ends. The CDR3 loop spans 13 amino acids. Germline V gene lookup returns CDR1 SGHAT and CDR2 FQNNGV. The complete variable domain, with remaining parts taken from reference TRBV11-2 and TRBJ2-3, reads EAGVAQSPRYKIIEKRQSVAFWCNPISGHATLYWYQQILGQGPKLLIQFQNNGVVDDSQLPKDRFSAERLKGVDSTLKIQPAKLEDSAVYLCASSLWAGDTQYFGPGTRLTVL.

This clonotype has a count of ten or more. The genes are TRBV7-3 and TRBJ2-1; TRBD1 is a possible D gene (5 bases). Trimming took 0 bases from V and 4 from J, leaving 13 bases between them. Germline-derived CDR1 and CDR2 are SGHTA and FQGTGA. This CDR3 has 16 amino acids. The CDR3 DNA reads TGTGCCAGCAGCTTAACTCTTGGGGCGGCATACAATGAGCAGTTCTTC. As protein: CASSLTLGAAYNEQFF.